The 22 T cell receptor beta chains below were found in one sample sequenced in a study of Ad26.COV2.S vaccination and SARS-CoV-2 variants. Treatment described: roughly 19 received Ad26.COV2.S at low or high dose, single or two shots; 5 received placebo; per-sample allocation not given. The samples were gathered on day 63 after the first injection of vaccine or placebo. Generated by immunoSEQ multiplex PCR, the TCRdb table keeps only in-frame clones and is missing some. The table has fewer than 500,000 clones, about 93% seen once. Specimen: peripheral blood, collected in a trial of Ad26.COV2.S vaccine versus placebo. The receptors were gathered from a person aged 18-60 years who received the Ad26.COV2.S COVID-19 vaccine or a placebo.

The chain joins TRBV6-5 to TRBJ2-5, with TRBD1 identical over 7 bases. The CDR3 runs 14 residues. The germline CDR1 and CDR2 sequences are MNHEY and SVGAGI. V lost 7 bases to trimming and J lost 1 base; unmatched junction nucleotides: 6. The CDR3 region has the DNA TGTGCCAGCATGAAAACAGGGGTCCAAGAGACCCAGTACTTC. Translating gives CASMKTGVQETQYF.

The rearrangement links TRBV11-2 to TRBJ2-7; D is uncertain. V gave up 2 bases and J gave up 7 bases, with 12 bases separating them. Per germline, CDR1 SGHAT and CDR2 FQNNGV. This CDR3 spans 13 amino acids. CDR3 protein: CASSLRMNGEQYF. The CDR3 DNA reads TGTGCCAGCAGCTTACGAATGAACGGGGAGCAGTACTTC.

This chain uses TRBV29-1 with TRBJ2-5, with 7 bases lining up with TRBD1. J gave up 3 bases and V 0 bases, and 7 bases lay outside the gene matches. Germline V CDR1 and CDR2: SQVTM, ANQGSEA. The CDR3 is 15 amino acids. The CDR3 spells CSVEDGWDREETQYF. The CDR3 nucleotides read TGCAGCGTTGAAGATGGGTGGGACAGAGAAGAGACCCAGTACTTC.

The chain joins TRBV5-1 to TRBJ2-7; D unresolved. CDR1 and CDR2 from the germline V gene are SGHRS and YFSETQ. V lost 4 bases, J lost 2 bases, and 16 bases lay in between. The CDR3 spans 15 residues. The CDR3 spells CASSVRDGNPYEQYF. CDR3 DNA sequence: TGCGCCAGCAGCGTCAGAGATGGAAACCCCTACGAGCAGTACTTC.

This clone was seen more than once but under ten times. The chain joins TRBV11-2 to TRBJ1-1; D uncertain. CDR3 length: 13 amino acids. CDR1 SGHAT and CDR2 FQNNGV come from the germline V gene. V was pared by 1 base and J by 1 base, with 4 bases between. In nucleotides, the CDR3 is TGTGCCAGCAGCTTAGTAGGGAACACTGAAGCTTTCTTT. Residues: CASSLVGNTEAFF.

The chain carries TRBV19 and TRBJ2-7, with 14 bases matching TRBD2. This CDR3 region has 16 residues. With V trimmed by 5 bases and J by 7 bases, 10 bases remained unmatched. Germline values: CDR1 LNHDA, CDR2 SQIVND (reference sequence). The CDR3 loop is CASSADGTSGSVEQYF. The CDR3 nucleotides are TGTGCCAGTAGTGCGGACGGGACTAGCGGGAGCGTTGAGCAGTACTTC.

Written as DNA, the CDR3 is TGTGCCAGCAGCCCTCACCGGACTAGCGGAGAGACCCAGTACTTC. Protein: CASSPHRTSGETQYF. V gene TRBV9 combines with J gene TRBJ2-5, with 10 bases lining up with TRBD2. V trimming: 4 bases; J trimming: 4 bases; junction bases outside the gene matches: 7. Germline V gene sequence: CDR1 SGDLS, CDR2 YYNGEE. The CDR3 is 15 amino acids. The full variable domain, its missing parts supplied by reference TRBV9 and TRBJ2-5, is DSGVTQTPKHLITATGQRVTLRCSPRSGDLSVYWYQQSLDQGLQFLIQYYNGEERAKGNILERFSAQQFPDLHSELNLSSLELGDSALYFCASSPHRTSGETQYFGPGTRLLVL.

V gene TRBV6-5 combines with J gene TRBJ1-1; D call uncertain. V was pared by 9 bases and J by 0 bases, with 11 bases between. There are 13 residues in the CDR3. Germline CDR1 is MNHEY and CDR2 is SVGAGI. This CDR3 is CASSTRMNTEAFF. For the CDR3, the DNA is TGTGCCAGTTCCACACGGATGAACACTGAAGCTTTCTTT.

This chain joins TRBV3-1 (or the pseudogene TRBV3-2) and TRBJ1-1, with D possibly TRBD1 on 5 matching bases. The CDR3 loop spans 16 amino acids. Germline CDR1 reads LGHDT; CDR2 reads YNNKEL (reference sequence). With 2 bases removed from V and 1 base from J, the gap between germline ends came to 14 bases. The DNA of the CDR3 is TGTGCCAGCAGCCAATTTTCGACAGCGGCGAACACTGAAGCTTTCTTT. Translation: CASSQFSTAANTEAFF.

The rearrangement links TRBV4-1 to TRBJ1-3, with TRBD1 identical over 10 bases. Germline assignment: CDR1 MGHRA and CDR2 YSYEKL. The CDR3 length is 18 residues. The V segment lost 3 bases and the J segment 2 bases; nucleotides outside the gene matches: 10. The chain's CDR3 is CASSHHISGTGAGNTIYF. DNA for the CDR3: TGCGCCAGCAGCCACCACATTTCCGGGACAGGGGCTGGAAACACCATATATTTT.

J is TRBJ1-5 and V is TRBV25-1; tentative D call: TRBD1 (6 bases). Deletions cut 3 bases from V and 6 bases from J, with 9 bases between. The CDR3 loop spans 13 amino acids. Germline loops: CDR1 MGHDK, CDR2 SYGVNS. CDR3 sequence reads: CASSEAGAQPQHF. CDR3 DNA: TGTGCCAGCAGTGAGGCGGGGGCTCAGCCCCAGCATTTT. The whole variable domain, remainder taken from reference TRBV25-1 and TRBJ1-5, is EADIYQTPRYLVIGTGKKITLECSQTMGHDKMYWYQQDPGMELHLIHYSYGVNSTEKGDLSSESTVSRIRTEHFPLTLESARPSHTSQYLCASSEAGAQPQHFGDGTRLSIL.

This clone was found once. V and J are TRBV28 and TRBJ2-7; D remains unclear. CDR1 and CDR2 (germline): MDHEN, SYDVKM. Trimming took 5 bases from V and 2 from J, leaving 7 bases between them. This CDR3 has 12 residues. CDR3 amino acids: CASSGITYEQYF. The CDR3 DNA follows: TGTGCCAGCAGTGGCATTACCTACGAGCAGTACTTC.

The V gene is TRBV6-1, the J gene TRBJ1-1; the D is unclear. Germline CDR1 MNHNS, CDR2 SASEGT. Trimming shortened V by 3 bases and J by 0 bases, and 8 bases separated the two germline ends. The length of the CDR3 is 14 residues. CDR3 protein: CASSDQPMNTEAFF. The CDR3 DNA sequence: TGTGCCAGCAGTGACCAACCCATGAACACTGAAGCTTTCTTT.

The chain couples TRBV27 to TRBJ1-4; no reliable D call. This CDR3 is built from 13 residues. V was pared by 3 bases and J by 7 bases, with 9 bases between. Germline-derived CDR1 and CDR2 are MNHEY and SMNVEV (reference sequence). The CDR3 region has the DNA TGTGCCAGCAGTTTGGACCAAAGTGAAAAACTGTTTTTT. This translates into CASSLDQSEKLFF.

The count of this clone is one. CDR3 residues: CASSSTRGREQYF. CDR3 in DNA: TGTGCCAGCTCCTCCACCAGGGGACGCGAGCAGTACTTC. The V and J genes are TRBV6-5 and TRBJ2-7; D is perhaps TRBD1 (6 bases). Trimming left V 8 bases short and J 6 bases short, with 17 bases between. CDR1 and CDR2 from the germline V gene are MNHEY and SVGAGI. The CDR3 contains 13 residues.

The table lists this clone with a count of one. The rearrangement uses TRBV12-5 and TRBJ1-1; no definite D call. The CDR3 consists of 14 residues. With 2 bases removed from V and 1 base from J, the gap between germline ends came to 8 bases. Germline V gene data show CDR1 as LGHNT and CDR2 as FRNRAP. The CDR3 spells CASGLTLGNTEAFF. The CDR3 DNA is TGTGCTAGTGGTTTGACCCTCGGGAACACTGAAGCTTTCTTT. Combining the CDR3 with reference TRBV12-5 and TRBJ1-1 gives the whole variable domain DARVTQTPRHKVTEMGQEVTMRCQPILGHNTVFWYRQTMMQGLELLAYFRNRAPLDDSGMPKDRFSAEMPDATLATLKIQPSEPRDSAVYFCASGLTLGNTEAFFGQGTRLTVV.

V gene TRBV4-1 combines with J gene TRBJ2-1, with 8 bases that match TRBD2. The CDR3 is 15 amino acids. J gave up 3 bases and V 3 bases, and 4 bases lay outside the gene matches. Germline CDR1 and CDR2: MGHRA and YSYEKL. CDR3 amino acids: CASSHGRAGYNEQFF. CDR3 nucleotides: TGCGCCAGCAGCCACGGGAGGGCCGGCTACAATGAGCAGTTCTTC.

This chain connects TRBV29-1 to TRBJ1-1; perhaps TRBD1 as D (5 bases). V dropped 6 bases and J dropped 0 bases, with 17 bases sitting between them. The CDR3 extends over 15 amino acids. Germline V lookup: CDR1 SQVTM, CDR2 ANQGSEA. The CDR3 DNA sequence: TGCAGCGTCCTCTTAGCGACAGACCTGAACACTGAAGCTTTCTTT. Translated: CSVLLATDLNTEAFF.

This clone was observed a handful of times. The chain links TRBV6-5 to TRBJ1-4; 9 nucleotides line up with TRBD1. V was pared by 0 bases and J by 10 bases, with 6 bases of the junction left unmatched. CDR3 size: 15 residues. Germline CDR1 MNHEY, CDR2 SVGAGI. In nucleotides, the CDR3 is TGTGCCAGCAGTTACTCCGGACAGGGGAGAGGAAAACTGTTTTTT. Its translation: CASSYSGQGRGKLFF.

The table lists this clone with a count of one. The V gene is TRBV19, the J gene TRBJ2-2, with TRBD1 matching 7 bases. Germline V gene lookup returns CDR1 LNHDA and CDR2 SQIVND (reference sequence). V trimming: 4 bases; J trimming: 5 bases; junction bases outside the gene matches: 4. The CDR3 is made up of 14 amino acids. This CDR3 is CASSTTGVTGELFF. CDR3 nucleotide sequence: TGTGCCAGTAGTACAACAGGGGTGACCGGGGAGCTGTTTTTT.

The rearrangement uses TRBV3-1 (or the pseudogene TRBV3-2) and TRBJ2-7; D is uncertain. The CDR3 loop spans 14 amino acids. Trimming pared 3 bases from V and 3 bases from J, leaving 12 bases between. The germline gives CDR1 LGHDT, CDR2 YNNKEL (reference sequence). CDR3 DNA: TGTGCCAGCAGCCAGGGCCCGGAGAACTACGAGCAGTACTTC. Translation: CASSQGPENYEQYF.

The chain links TRBV12-3 or TRBV12-4 to TRBJ1-4, with D tentatively TRBD1 (6 bases). The CDR3 contains 13 residues. Trimming stripped 4 bases from V and 8 bases from J, with 11 bases between. The CDR3 DNA sequence: TGTGCCAGCAGTTCCGACGGACAGGAAAAACTGTTTTTT. The encoded protein is CASSSDGQEKLFF.